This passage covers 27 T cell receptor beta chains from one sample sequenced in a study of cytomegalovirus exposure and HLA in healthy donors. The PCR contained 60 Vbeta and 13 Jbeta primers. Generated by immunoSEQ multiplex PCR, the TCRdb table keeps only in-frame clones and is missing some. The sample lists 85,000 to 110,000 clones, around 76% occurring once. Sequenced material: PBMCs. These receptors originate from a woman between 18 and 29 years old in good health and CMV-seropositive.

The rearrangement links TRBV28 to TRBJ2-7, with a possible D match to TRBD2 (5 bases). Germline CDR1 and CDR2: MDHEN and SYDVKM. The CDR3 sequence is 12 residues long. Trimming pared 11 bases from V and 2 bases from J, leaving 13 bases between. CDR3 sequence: CAVSGIAYEQYF. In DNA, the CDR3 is TGTGCCGTATCCGGGATTGCCTACGAGCAGTACTTC.

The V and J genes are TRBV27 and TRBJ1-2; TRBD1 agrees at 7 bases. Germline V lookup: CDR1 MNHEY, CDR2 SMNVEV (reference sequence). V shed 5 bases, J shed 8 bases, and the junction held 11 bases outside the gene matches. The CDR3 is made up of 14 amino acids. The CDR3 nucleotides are TGTGCCAGCAGTACTCGACAGGGCACCAGCGGCTACACCTTC. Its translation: CASSTRQGTSGYTF.

The DNA of the CDR3 is TGTGCCAGCAGTTTATCCCTGCAGGGCTCCCCATCCTACGAGCAGTACTTC. This gives the protein CASSLSLQGSPSYEQYF. The chain couples TRBV28 to TRBJ2-7; TRBD1 might be the D (5 bases). The CDR3 runs 17 residues. Germline CDR1 and CDR2: MDHEN and SYDVKM. V lost 1 base and J 1 base, leaving 17 bases between the germline ends.

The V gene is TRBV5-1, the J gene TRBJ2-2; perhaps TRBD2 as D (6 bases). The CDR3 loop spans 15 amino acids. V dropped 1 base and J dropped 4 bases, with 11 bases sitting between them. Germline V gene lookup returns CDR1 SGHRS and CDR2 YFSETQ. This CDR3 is CASSLRGAGTGELFF. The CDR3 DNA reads TGCGCCAGCAGCTTGCGCGGGGCCGGCACCGGGGAGCTGTTTTTT.

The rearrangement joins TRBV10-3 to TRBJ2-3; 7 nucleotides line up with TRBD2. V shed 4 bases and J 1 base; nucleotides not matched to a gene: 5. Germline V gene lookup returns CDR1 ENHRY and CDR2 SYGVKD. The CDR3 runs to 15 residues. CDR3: CAISGGGGGTDTQYF. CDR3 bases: TGTGCCATCAGTGGCGGGGGAGGTGGCACAGATACGCAGTATTTT.

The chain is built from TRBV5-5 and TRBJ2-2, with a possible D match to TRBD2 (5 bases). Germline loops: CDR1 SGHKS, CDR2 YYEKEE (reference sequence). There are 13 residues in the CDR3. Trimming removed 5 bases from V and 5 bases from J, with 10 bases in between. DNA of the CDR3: TGTGCCAGCAGTCCCCCGGGGACCGGGGAGCTGTTTTTT. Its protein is CASSPPGTGELFF. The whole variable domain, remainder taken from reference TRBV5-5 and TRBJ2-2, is DAGVTQSPTHLIKTRGQQVTLRCSPISGHKSVSWYQQVLGQGPQFIFQYYEKEERGRGNFPDRFSARQFPNYSSELNVNALLLGDSALYLCASSPPGTGELFFGEGSRLTVL.

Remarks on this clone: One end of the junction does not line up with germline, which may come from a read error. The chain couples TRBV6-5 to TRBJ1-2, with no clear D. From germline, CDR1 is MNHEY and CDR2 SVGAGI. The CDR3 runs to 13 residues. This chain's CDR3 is CASSNSANYGYTF. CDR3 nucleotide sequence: TGTGCCAGCAGTAACTCGGCCAACTATGGCTACACCTTC.

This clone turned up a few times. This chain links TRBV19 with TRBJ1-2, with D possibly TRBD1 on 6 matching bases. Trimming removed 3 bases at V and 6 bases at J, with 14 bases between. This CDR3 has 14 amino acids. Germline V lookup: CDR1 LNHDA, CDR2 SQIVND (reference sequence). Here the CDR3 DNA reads TGTGCCAGTAGTATTCCAGGGGTGTTGAATGGCTACACCTTC. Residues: CASSIPGVLNGYTF. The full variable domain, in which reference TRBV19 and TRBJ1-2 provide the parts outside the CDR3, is DGGITQSPKYLFRKEGQNVTLSCEQNLNHDAMYWYRQDPGQGLRLIYYSQIVNDFQKGDIAEGYSVSREKKESFPLTVTSAQKNPTAFYLCASSIPGVLNGYTFGSGTRLTVV.

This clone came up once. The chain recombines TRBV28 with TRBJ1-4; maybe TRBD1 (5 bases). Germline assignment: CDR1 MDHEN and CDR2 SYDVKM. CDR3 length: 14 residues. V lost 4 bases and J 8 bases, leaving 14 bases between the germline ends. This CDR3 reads CASSWGGSEEKLFF. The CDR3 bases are TGTGCCAGCAGTTGGGGGGGATCAGAAGAAAAACTGTTTTTT.

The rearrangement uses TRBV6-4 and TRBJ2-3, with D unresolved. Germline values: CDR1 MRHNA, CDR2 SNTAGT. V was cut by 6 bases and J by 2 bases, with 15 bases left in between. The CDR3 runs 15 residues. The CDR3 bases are TGTGCCAGCAGGGCAACGCGTAGCATCACAGATACGCAGTATTTT. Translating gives CASRATRSITDTQYF.

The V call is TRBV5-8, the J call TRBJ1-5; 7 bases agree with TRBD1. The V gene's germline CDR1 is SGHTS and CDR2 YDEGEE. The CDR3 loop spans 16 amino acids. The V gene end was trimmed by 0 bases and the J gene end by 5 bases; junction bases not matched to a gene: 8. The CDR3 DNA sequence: TGTGCCAGCAGCTTGGCCGTCAGGGGGACGGATCAGCCCCAGCATTTT. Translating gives CASSLAVRGTDQPQHF.

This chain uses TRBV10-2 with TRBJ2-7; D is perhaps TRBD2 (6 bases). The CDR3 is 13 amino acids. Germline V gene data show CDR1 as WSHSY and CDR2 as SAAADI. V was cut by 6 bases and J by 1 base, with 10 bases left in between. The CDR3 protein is CASRGSGSYEQYF. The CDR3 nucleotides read TGCGCCAGCAGGGGTAGCGGATCCTACGAGCAGTACTTC.

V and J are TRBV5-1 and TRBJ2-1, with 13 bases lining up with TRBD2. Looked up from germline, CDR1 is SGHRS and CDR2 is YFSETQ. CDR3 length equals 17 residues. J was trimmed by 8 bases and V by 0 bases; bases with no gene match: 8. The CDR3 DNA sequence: TGCGCCAGCAGCTTGGGGGAGGGACTAGCGGGACTCGATGAGCAGTTCTTC. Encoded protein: CASSLGEGLAGLDEQFF.

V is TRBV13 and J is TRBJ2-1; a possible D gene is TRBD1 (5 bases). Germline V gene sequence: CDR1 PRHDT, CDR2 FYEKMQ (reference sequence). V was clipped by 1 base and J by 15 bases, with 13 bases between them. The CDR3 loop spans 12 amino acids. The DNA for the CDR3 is TGTGCCAGCAGCTTAGACGACAGCGTAAGGTTCTTC. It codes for CASSLDDSVRFF.

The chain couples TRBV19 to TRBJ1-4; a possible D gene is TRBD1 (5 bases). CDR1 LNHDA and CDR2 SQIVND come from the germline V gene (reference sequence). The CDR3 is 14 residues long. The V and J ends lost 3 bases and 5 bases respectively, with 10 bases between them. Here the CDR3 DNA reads TGTGCCAGTAGTATCCCAGGGATAAATGAAAAACTGTTTTTT. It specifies CASSIPGINEKLFF. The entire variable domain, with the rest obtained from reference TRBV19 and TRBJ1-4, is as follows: DGGITQSPKYLFRKEGQNVTLSCEQNLNHDAMYWYRQDPGQGLRLIYYSQIVNDFQKGDIAEGYSVSREKKESFPLTVTSAQKNPTAFYLCASSIPGINEKLFFGSGTQLSVL.

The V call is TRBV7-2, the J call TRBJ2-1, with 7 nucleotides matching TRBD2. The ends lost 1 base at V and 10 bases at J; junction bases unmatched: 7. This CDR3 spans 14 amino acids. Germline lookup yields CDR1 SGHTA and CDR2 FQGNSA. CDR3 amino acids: CASSLVWGGWEQFF. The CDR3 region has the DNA TGTGCCAGCAGCTTAGTTTGGGGGGGTTGGGAGCAGTTCTTC.

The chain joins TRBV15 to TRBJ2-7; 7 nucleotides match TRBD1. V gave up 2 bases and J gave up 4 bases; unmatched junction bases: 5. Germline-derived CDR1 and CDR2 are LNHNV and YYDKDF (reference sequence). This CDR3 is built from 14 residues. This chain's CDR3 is CATSRSGTVYEQYF. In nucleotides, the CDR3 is TGTGCCACCAGCAGATCCGGGACAGTTTACGAGCAGTACTTC.

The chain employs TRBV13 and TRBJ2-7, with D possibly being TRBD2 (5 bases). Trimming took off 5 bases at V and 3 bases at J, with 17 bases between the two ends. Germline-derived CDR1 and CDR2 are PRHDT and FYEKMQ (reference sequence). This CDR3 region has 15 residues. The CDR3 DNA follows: TGTGCCAGCAGCCCCGGAAGGACTGGGAACTACGAGCAGTACTTC. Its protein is CASSPGRTGNYEQYF.

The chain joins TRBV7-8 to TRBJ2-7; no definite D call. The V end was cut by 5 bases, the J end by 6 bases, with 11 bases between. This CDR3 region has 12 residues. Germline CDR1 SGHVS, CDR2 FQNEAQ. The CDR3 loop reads CASSLRQPEQYF. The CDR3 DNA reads TGTGCCAGCAGCCTGCGACAACCCGAGCAGTACTTC.

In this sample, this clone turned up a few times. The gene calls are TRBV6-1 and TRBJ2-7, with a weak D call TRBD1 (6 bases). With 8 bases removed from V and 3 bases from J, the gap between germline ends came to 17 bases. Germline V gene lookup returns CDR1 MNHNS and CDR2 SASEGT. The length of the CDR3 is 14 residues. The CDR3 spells CASATGPTIYEQYF. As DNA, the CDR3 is TGTGCCAGCGCAACAGGGCCTACGATCTACGAGCAGTACTTC.

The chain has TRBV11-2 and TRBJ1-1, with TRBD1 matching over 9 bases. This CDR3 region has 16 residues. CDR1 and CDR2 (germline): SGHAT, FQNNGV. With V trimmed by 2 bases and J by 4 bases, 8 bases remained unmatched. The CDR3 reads CASSLRDRALGTEAFF. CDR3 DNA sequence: TGTGCCAGCAGCTTACGGGACAGGGCGTTGGGCACTGAAGCTTTCTTT.

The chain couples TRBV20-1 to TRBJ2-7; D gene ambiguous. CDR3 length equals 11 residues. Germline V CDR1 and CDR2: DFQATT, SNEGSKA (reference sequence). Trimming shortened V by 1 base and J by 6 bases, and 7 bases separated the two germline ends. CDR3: CSARGSGEQYF. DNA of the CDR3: TGCAGTGCTAGAGGATCGGGCGAGCAGTACTTC.

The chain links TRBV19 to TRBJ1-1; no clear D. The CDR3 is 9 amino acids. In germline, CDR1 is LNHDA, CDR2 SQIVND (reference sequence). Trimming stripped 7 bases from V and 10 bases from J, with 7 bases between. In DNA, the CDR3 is TGTGCCAGTAAGGAGAGAGCTTTCTTT. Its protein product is CASKERAFF.

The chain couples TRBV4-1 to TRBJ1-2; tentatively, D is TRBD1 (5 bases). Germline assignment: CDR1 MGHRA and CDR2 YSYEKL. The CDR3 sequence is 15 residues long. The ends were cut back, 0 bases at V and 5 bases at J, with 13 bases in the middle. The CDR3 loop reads CASSQDQGREYGYTF. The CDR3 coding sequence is TGCGCCAGCAGCCAAGACCAGGGTCGCGAGTATGGCTACACCTTC.

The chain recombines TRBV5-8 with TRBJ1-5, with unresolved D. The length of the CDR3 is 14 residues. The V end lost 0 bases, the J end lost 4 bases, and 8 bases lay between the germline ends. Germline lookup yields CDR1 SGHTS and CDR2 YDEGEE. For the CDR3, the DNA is TGTGCCAGCAGCTTGGGGGCAGAGAATCAGCCCCAGCATTTT. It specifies CASSLGAENQPQHF.

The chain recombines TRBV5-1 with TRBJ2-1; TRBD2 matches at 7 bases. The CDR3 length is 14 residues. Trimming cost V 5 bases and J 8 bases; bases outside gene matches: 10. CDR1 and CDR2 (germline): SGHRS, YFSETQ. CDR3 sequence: CASRLERGWDEQFF. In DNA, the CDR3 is TGCGCCAGCAGATTAGAGCGGGGATGGGATGAGCAGTTCTTC.

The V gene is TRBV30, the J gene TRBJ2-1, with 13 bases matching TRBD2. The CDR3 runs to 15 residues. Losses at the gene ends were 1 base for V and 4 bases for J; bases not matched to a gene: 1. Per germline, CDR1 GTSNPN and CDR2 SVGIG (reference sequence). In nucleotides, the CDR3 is TGTGCCTGGAGTGGGACTAGCGGGAGATACAATGAGCAGTTCTTC. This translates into CAWSGTSGRYNEQFF.